This TCR beta chain was sequenced for a study of T cells after yellow fever vaccination. Study overall: Preparation of fractions with low cell numbers was performed using SMART-Seq v4 Ultra Low Input.

This CDR3 region has 14 residues. The germline V gene encodes CDR1 LNHNV and CDR2 YYDKDF (reference sequence). The V segment lost 2 bases and the J segment 5 bases; nucleotides outside the gene matches: 3. Conversion of TCR transcripts into cDNA relied on 5'RACE template switching, which added a universal primer site and UMIs. MiXCR, applied by TCRdb to the 5' RACE reads, yields one record per CDR3 protein. The sample carries around 300,000 distinct CDR3 sequences, approximately 4% recorded once. This chain connects TRBV15 to TRBJ2-1, with 7 positions matching TRBD2. This receptor was identified in a man in his late teens or twenties who received the YFV17D yellow fever vaccine. The material sequenced was PBMCs, taken 15 days after the yellow fever booster vaccination. Here the CDR3 reads CATSRFGGNNEQFF. CDR3 sequence (DNA): TGTGCCACCAGCAGATTCGGGGGGAACAATGAGCAGTTCTTC.